This T cell receptor beta chain was observed in a study of siplizumab effects on memory and regulatory T cells. Findings and caveats of the study: Where siplizumab was present, mappable alloreactive CD4+ clones averaged almost 70% Treg-derived, compared with about 25% in controls.

Per the germline V gene, CDR1 is SGHNT and CDR2 is YENEEA. This CDR3 region has 20 residues. J was trimmed by 5 bases and V by 6 bases; bases with no gene match: 25. A word on this clone: The antigen remains unidentified.

Method: immunoSEQ multiplex PCR; TCRdb's copy keeps in-frame clones and lacks some. The table records around 87,000 clones, 70% to 90% of them present only once. This TCR was recovered from a human donor in good health. The rearrangement joins TRBV11-3 to TRBJ2-5, with 9 bases aligning to TRBD2. Source material: CD4+ T cells sorted from blood. CDR3 residues: CASRETGAGGSSGGWETQYF. CDR3 coding DNA: TGTGCCAGCAGAGAGACTGGCGCGGGAGGGTCCTCGGGGGGCTGGGAGACCCAGTACTTC.